This T cell receptor (beta chain) is from a study of shared clonotypes between healthy human individuals (TCRdb year 2020). Context from the whole study: Three men and a couple of women, aged 18 to 49 years, made up the cohort. For each donor, CD4 naive and CD4 memory were each given three plates, CD8 naive was given two plates, and CD8 memory was given one plate. Blood TCR repertoires of roughly five healthy adults were deeply sequenced to estimate repertoire size and the extent of clonotype sharing between individuals. Different laboratories and diverse techniques were used to prepare libraries and sequence TCR repertoires, to increase sequencing depth and limit assay-specific biases. Per donor, leukapheresis produced somewhere between about 0.94 and 9.5 billion PBMCs.

Study-level results and caveats: Incomplete sequencing was indicated by rarefaction of sorted-subset datasets, despite the large sequencing depth. Estimated clonotype richness was generally larger for naive than for memory subsets. Only blood was sampled, and tissue TCR repertoires likely differ from those in blood. Compared with non-shared clonotypes, clonotypes shared by all four sorted-subset donors had higher generation probabilities. When a few donors were compared, the shared fraction of clonotypes was approximately 5% for naive CD4, roughly 3.4% for naive CD8, 2.3% for memory CD4, and 0.35% to 0.4% for memory CD8. The small number of donors limited the genetic and exposure-history diversity represented. Pairwise subsampling indicated that sequencing depth was expected to affect the degree of clonotype sharing among donors.

About this clone itself: Its antigen is currently not known. Base qualities were left out, and no much larger clone turns up one base away.

CDR1 and CDR2, per the germline V gene, are SGHAT and FQNNGV. V loses 7 bases, J loses 9 bases, and the germline ends lie 22 bases apart. From cysteine to phenylalanine, the CDR3 is 15 amino acids long. Just the 45-base CDR3 DNA is kept, in frame starting at base 1. The donors were healthy, HIV-negative adults who had no recently reported acute infections or vaccinations. All donors were Caucasian adults living in Nashville, Tennessee, USA. CD4+ T cells were enriched by magnetic negative selection, after which naive cells were positively selected on CD45RA and the negative fraction was taken as the memory subset. Blood was obtained by leukapheresis, after which PBMCs were separated by Ficoll-Histopaque density gradient centrifugation and cryopreserved in liquid nitrogen vapor phase. Analytical flow cytometry was used to check the purity and quantity of every magnetically sorted T cell population. Genomic DNA was isolated from each sorted fraction and quantified by UV absorbance on a Nanodrop 2000c.

Using the deep immunoSEQ assay, TCR CDR3 regions were amplified from genomic DNA by multiplex PCR. Extracted genomic DNA from each cell subset was distributed evenly across all wells of several immunoSEQ 96-well plates, and each plate was treated as a replicate. Each replicate PCR for sorted subsets received around 200 ng genomic DNA, equal to about 30,000 T cell genomes. Purified libraries were quantified with a Qubit 3.0 fluorometer, sized on a Bioanalyzer 2100, and re-quantified with the KAPA Library Quantification kit. A separate single-read 150-cycle Illumina NextSeq 550 flow cell was used to sequence each immunoSEQ 96-well plate. The original pipeline was this. Because the immunoSEQ output included only junctional sequences and no quality scores, the filtering could not be the same as the filtering used for full-length reads. To assign V/J genes and CDR3, sequences were annotated against IMGT germline references using PyIR, a Python wrapper for IgBLAST v1.9. Reads were filtered out if the reads had weak V/J assignments (E-value above 1e-6), no CDR3, stop codons, out-of-frame junctions, or ambiguous translated residues. V3J clonotypes were defined by identical inferred V gene, J gene, and CDR3 amino acid sequence. The percentage overlap between two repertoires was calculated by dividing the number of shared unique clonotypes by the size of the smaller repertoire. Richness of each repertoire was evaluated using RTK rarefaction, the Chao1 estimator, and Recon v2.1 estimates of unobserved clonotypes. Generation probabilities were computed with OLGA for all TCRbeta clonotypes obtained by the gDNA method from several donors. In TCRdb, the immuneACCESS table is reduced to in-frame sequences with V and J assigned. These tables do not hold every clone; where another copy was compared, an unresolved V gene accounts for under half, and the others remain unexplained. The D gene and trimming were derived from the DNA, and the V and J assignments and clone size from that table. Recorded for this sample are some 790,000 clones; approximately 72% of them occurred a single time. The top ten clones comprise under 2% of the sample.

Material for sequencing was memory CD4+ T cells sorted from blood. The cell subset or site tag for this specimen amounts to: CD45RA-negative fraction. The clonotype originates from a woman aged 25-40 years in good health. Recombination joined TRBV11-2 with TRBJ2-1; TRBD2 is possibly the D segment (5 matching bases). CDR3 sequence: CASTDGPRRLPEQFF. The DNA sequence reads TGTGCCAGCACCGACGGGCCCCGGAGGCTCCCTGAGCAGTTCTTC. With the portions outside the CDR3 filled from the reference TRBV11-2 and TRBJ2-1 genes, the complete variable region becomes EAGVAQSPRYKIIEKRQSVAFWCNPISGHATLYWYQQILGQGPKLLIQFQNNGVVDDSQLPKDRFSAERLKGVDSTLKIQPAKLEDSAVYLCASTDGPRRLPEQFFGPGTRLTVL.